The 9 T cell receptor beta chains below were found in one sample sequenced in a study of T cells in Graves' hyperthyroidism and ophthalmopathy. Amplification of TCR beta CDR3 regions was performed using RNA transcripts as template. The HTBI set primed first-round TCR CDR3 RT-PCR. TCRdb called the multiplex PCR reads again in MiXCR, with one record for every CDR3 protein. The table includes approximately 350,000 distinct CDR3 sequences, nearly 15% detected once. Sequencing was carried out using blood. The receptors here all came from a woman aged 55-75 years with Graves' ophthalmopathy.

Written as DNA, the CDR3 is TGTGCCAGCTCCCAAAGTCCGGGAATGAGCTCCTACGAGCAGTACTTC. It yields the protein CASSQSPGMSSYEQYF. The chain recombines TRBV7-9 with TRBJ2-7; D might be TRBD2 (5 bases). The V end was cut by 8 bases, the J end by 0 bases, with 20 bases between. CDR3 length: 16 amino acids. CDR1 is SEHNR and CDR2 is FQNEAQ in the germline V gene (reference sequence).

V and J are TRBV27 and TRBJ2-7; D is unresolved. The CDR3 sequence is 14 residues long. Trimming removed 5 bases from V and 2 bases from J, with 13 bases in between. In germline, CDR1 is MNHEY, CDR2 SMNVEV (reference sequence). CDR3 residues: CASSRSGPTYEQYF. The CDR3 bases are TGTGCCAGCAGTCGATCCGGGCCAACCTACGAGCAGTACTTC.

This rearrangement joins TRBV30 to TRBJ1-4; TRBD1 aligns across 7 bases. Looked up from germline, CDR1 is GTSNPN and CDR2 is SVGIG (reference sequence). CDR3 size: 13 residues. V trimming: 8 bases; J trimming: 7 bases; junction bases outside the gene matches: 10. The CDR3 DNA reads TGTGCCGGCCACGGGACAGTCCTTGAAAAACTGTTTTTT. Protein product: CAGHGTVLEKLFF.

Points on this clonotype: This may be a read error: a much more frequent sequence differs by one nucleotide. V usage is TRBV12-3 or TRBV12-4 and J usage is TRBJ2-2; D is perhaps TRBD2 (6 bases). CDR3 length: 15 amino acids. In nucleotides, the CDR3 is TGTGCCAGCAGGTCGGAGGGCCGGGGCACCGGGGAGCTGCTTTTT. Encoded protein: CASRSEGRGTGELLF.

V usage is TRBV6-4 and J usage is TRBJ2-5; D call uncertain. Germline lookup yields CDR1 MRHNA and CDR2 SNTAGT. The V end lost 5 bases, the J end lost 2 bases, and 15 bases lay between the germline ends. This CDR3 has 15 residues. This CDR3 is CASSYMPASQETQYF. The CDR3 coding sequence is TGTGCCAGCAGTTACATGCCGGCAAGTCAAGAGACCCAGTACTTC.

This clonotype was found many times. The gene calls are TRBV7-2 and TRBJ2-3, with D tentatively TRBD1 (6 bases). Trimming shortened V by 5 bases and J by 7 bases, and 16 bases separated the two germline ends. This CDR3 has 14 amino acids. Germline values: CDR1 SGHTA, CDR2 FQGNSA. CDR3 coding DNA: TGTGCCAGCAGCGCGAGTGGACAGTGGAATACGCAGTATTTT. It yields the protein CASSASGQWNTQYF.

This clonotype was counted many times. The chain recombines TRBV28 with TRBJ1-5, with D unclear. CDR3 length: 16 amino acids. Between the trimmed V and J ends, which lost 4 bases and 0 bases, there was a span of 13 bases. Germline CDR1 reads MDHEN; CDR2 reads SYDVKM. CDR3 protein: CASSSPRRGSNQPQHF. DNA for the CDR3: TGTGCCAGCAGTTCCCCCCGGCGGGGTAGCAATCAGCCCCAGCATTTT.

This clonotype has just a few counts. This could be a read error, since a much larger clone is one nucleotide away. The chain uses TRBV2 and TRBJ2-4, with a possible D match to TRBD1 (5 bases). Between the trimmed V and J ends, which lost 6 bases and 0 bases, there was a span of 15 bases. This CDR3 spans 16 amino acids. The germline V gene has CDR1 SNHLY and CDR2 FYNNEI. The CDR3 DNA reads TGTGCCAGCAGCATCAGGGTCGTACTAGCCAAAAACATTCAGTACTTC. It codes for CASSIRVVLAKNIQYF.

This clonotype was detected a few times. V usage is TRBV2 and J usage is TRBJ1-6, with TRBD1 matching over 7 bases. This CDR3 comprises 16 residues. From germline, CDR1 is SNHLY and CDR2 FYNNEI. Trimming took 3 bases from V and 7 from J; bases not matched to a gene: 9. CDR3 DNA: TGTGCCAGCAGTGAGAGTGCAGGGGGTCCCAATTCACCCCTCCACTTT. It encodes CASSESAGGPNSPLHF.